These T cell receptor beta chains were read from a single sample in a study of response to subunit inactivated influenza vaccine. Each CDR3 protein gets one entry after TCRdb re-called the RT-PCR reads with MiXCR. The sample has about 800,000 distinct CDR3 sequences; 21% are singletons. The starting material was PBMCs from blood, obtained 4 to 6 days after vaccination. The receptors were gathered from a man aged 50 or older who received an inactivated influenza vaccine. Both conserved end residues are part of each CDR3. D genes are given only for firm matches.

CDR3 protein,CDR3 length,D gene,V gene
CATSADQVRHNEQFF,15,-,TRBV15
CASSPSRGRAGELFF,15,TRBD2,TRBV12-3/TRBV12-4
CASSQGFGWEKLFF,14,-,TRBV4-1
CASSLVEDGAYEQYF,15,-,TRBV12-3/TRBV12-4
CASSSTGTDFTGELFF,16,TRBD1,TRBV5-1
CASSAAGTFQPQHF,14,-,TRBV6-2/TRBV6-3
CASSFTTGVYEQYF,14,-,TRBV27
CAWYRPGGQETQYF,14,TRBD2,TRBV30
CASSTQGGLLAGRNEQFF,18,TRBD2,TRBV11-2
CAIRGGVSLEQYF,13,-,TRBV10-3